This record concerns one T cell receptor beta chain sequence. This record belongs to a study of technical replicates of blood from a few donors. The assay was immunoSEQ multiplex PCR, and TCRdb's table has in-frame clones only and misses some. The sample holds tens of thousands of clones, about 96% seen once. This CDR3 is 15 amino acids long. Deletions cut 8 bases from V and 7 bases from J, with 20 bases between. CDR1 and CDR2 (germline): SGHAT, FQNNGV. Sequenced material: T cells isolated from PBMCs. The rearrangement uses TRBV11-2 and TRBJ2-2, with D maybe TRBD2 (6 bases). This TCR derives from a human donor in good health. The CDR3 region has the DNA TGTGCCAGCGACACGGGGGTACTAGTCAGCGGGGAGCTGTTTTTT. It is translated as CASDTGVLVSGELFF.